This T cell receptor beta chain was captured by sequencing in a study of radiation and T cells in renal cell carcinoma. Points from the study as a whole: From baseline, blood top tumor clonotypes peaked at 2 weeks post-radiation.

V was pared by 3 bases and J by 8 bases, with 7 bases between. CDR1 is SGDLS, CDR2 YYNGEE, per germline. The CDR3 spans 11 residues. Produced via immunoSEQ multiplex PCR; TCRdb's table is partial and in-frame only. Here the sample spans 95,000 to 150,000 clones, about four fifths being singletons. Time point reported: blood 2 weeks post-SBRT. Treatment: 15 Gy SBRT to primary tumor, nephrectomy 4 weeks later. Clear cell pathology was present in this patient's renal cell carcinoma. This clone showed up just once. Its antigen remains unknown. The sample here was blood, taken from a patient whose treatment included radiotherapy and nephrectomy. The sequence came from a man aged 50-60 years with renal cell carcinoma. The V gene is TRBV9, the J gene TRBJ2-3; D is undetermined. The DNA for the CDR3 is TGTGCCAGCAGCGAAGGCGGTACGCAGTATTTT. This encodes CASSEGGTQYF.